This T cell receptor beta chain was documented in a study of T cell responses to AZD1222 COVID-19 vaccine. Points from the study as a whole: Seropositive status at baseline applied to only a handful of AZD1222 recipients.

About this clone: The antigen is unknown.

The table came from immunoSEQ multiplex PCR; TCRdb's copy has only in-frame clones and leaves some out. This sample has about 150,000 clones, with 91% found just once. The junction had 6 bases not matched to a gene; V was cut back by 4 bases and J by 5 bases. Germline V CDR1 and CDR2: SEHNR, FQNEAQ (reference sequence). The length of the CDR3 is 14 residues. The chain links TRBV7-9 to TRBJ2-7, with 9 bases that match TRBD1. This sequence was found in an adult in good health. The sequencing here drew on peripheral blood, taken on day 0 of AZD1222 vaccination. The chain's CDR3 is CASSSDRGGDEQYF. The CDR3 DNA sequence: TGTGCCAGCAGCTCGGACAGGGGAGGAGACGAGCAGTACTTC.